This TCR beta chain was found in a study of glioma-infiltrating T cells. Using RNA template, CDR3s of TCR alpha and beta were amplified with iRepertoire arm-PCR. TCRdb passed the multiplex PCR reads through MiXCR, listing each CDR3 protein once. The data hold about 140,000 distinct CDR3 sequences, with about 39% observed a single time. The receptor's source is a human donor with low-grade glioma or glioblastoma, undergoing nonglioma brain surgery, or in good health (not recorded which). The sequencing input was glioma tissue, nonneoplastic brain tissue, or PBMCs (not recorded which).

The CDR3 reads CASSNGAGNQPQHF. The CDR3 DNA reads TGTGCCAGTAGTAACGGGGCGGGCAATCAGCCCCAGCATTTT. The chain links TRBV19 to TRBJ1-5; D is possibly TRBD1 (5 bases). This CDR3 has 14 amino acids. Germline CDR1 reads LNHDA; CDR2 reads SQIVND (reference sequence). V was cut by 4 bases and J by 2 bases, with 9 bases left in between.